This T cell receptor beta chain emerged from a study of blood T cells in healthy people across ages. This clonotype was detected a few times. What it recognizes is unknown. The second PCR ran about 6 to 11 cycles with a sample-barcoded 5' primer and J-beta primers. Each cDNA molecule received a tag from a template-switch adaptor that had 12 random nucleotides. Sequencing yielded, for each sample, at least 3 million paired-end reads carrying CDR3. Using its own MiXCR run on the 5' RACE reads, TCRdb lists one record per CDR3 protein. The sample contains around 600,000 distinct CDR3 sequences, 40% to 55% of which appear only once. Study-level points and caveats: For the donors, CMV status was unknown and possibly confounded expanded clonotype changes. In older individuals, TCR beta diversity per million T cells was lower, falling roughly linearly with age.

Trimming removed 4 bases at V and 0 bases at J, with 13 bases between. The germline V gene has CDR1 SGHRS and CDR2 YFSETQ. There are 15 residues in the CDR3. The source is an elderly man in good health. Sequencing was carried out using blood. The chain links TRBV5-1 to TRBJ1-1, with a possible D match to TRBD1 (5 bases). The CDR3 spells CASSRDGNMNTEAFF. Here the CDR3 DNA reads TGCGCCAGCAGCCGGGACGGGAACATGAACACTGAAGCTTTCTTT. The whole variable domain, filled in from reference TRBV5-1 and TRBJ1-1, reads KAGVTQTPRYLIKTRGQQVTLSCSPISGHRSVSWYQQTPGQGLQFLFEYFSETQRNKGNFPGRFSGRQFSNSRSEMNVSTLELGDSALYLCASSRDGNMNTEAFFGQGTRLTVV.